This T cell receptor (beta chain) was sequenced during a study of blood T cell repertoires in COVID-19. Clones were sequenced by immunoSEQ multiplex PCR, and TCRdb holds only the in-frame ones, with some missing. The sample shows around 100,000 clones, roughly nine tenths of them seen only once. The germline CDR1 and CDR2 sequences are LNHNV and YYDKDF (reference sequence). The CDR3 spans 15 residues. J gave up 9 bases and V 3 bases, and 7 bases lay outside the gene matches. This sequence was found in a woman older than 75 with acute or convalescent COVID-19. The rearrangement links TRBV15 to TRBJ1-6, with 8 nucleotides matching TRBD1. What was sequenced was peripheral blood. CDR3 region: CATSRARTGRSPLHF. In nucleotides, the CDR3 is TGTGCCACCAGCAGGGCCCGGACAGGGCGTTCACCCCTCCACTTT.